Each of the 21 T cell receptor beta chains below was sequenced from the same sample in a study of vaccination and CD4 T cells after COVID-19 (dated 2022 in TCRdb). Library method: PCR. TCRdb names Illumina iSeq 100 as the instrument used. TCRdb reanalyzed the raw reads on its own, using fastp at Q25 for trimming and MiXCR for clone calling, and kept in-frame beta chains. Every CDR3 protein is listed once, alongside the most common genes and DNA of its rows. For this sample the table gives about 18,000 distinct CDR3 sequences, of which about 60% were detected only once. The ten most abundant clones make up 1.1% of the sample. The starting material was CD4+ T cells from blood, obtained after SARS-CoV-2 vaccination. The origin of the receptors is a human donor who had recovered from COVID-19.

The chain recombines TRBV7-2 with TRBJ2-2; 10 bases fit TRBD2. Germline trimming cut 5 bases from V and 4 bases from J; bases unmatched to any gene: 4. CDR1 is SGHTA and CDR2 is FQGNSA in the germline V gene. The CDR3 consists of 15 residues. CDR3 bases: TGTGCCAGCAGCCCCTGGACTAGCGGCACCGGGGAGCTGTTTTTT. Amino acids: CASSPWTSGTGELFF. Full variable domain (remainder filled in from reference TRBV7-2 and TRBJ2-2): GAGVSQSPSNKVTEKGKDVELRCDPISGHTALYWYRQSLGQGLEFLIYFQGNSAPDKSGLPSDRFSAERTGGSVSTLTIQRTQQEDSAVYLCASSPWTSGTGELFFGEGSRLTVL.

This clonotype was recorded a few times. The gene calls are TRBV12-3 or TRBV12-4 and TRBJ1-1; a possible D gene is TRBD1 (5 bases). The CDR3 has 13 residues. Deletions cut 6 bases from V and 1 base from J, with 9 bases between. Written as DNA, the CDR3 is TGTGCCAGCAGGCGCGGGGGGAACACTGAAGCTTTCTTT. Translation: CASRRGGNTEAFF.

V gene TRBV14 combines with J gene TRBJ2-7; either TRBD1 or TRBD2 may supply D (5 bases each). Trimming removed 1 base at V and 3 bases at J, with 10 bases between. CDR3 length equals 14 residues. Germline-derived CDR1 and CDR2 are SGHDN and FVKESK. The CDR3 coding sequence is TGTGCCAGCAGCCAAGCCGGGACCTTCTACGAGCAGTACTTC. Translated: CASSQAGTFYEQYF. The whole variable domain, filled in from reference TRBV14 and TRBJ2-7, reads EAGVTQFPSHSVIEKGQTVTLRCDPISGHDNLYWYRRVMGKEIKFLLHFVKESKQDESGMPNNRFLAERTGGTYSTLKVQPAELEDSGVYFCASSQAGTFYEQYFGPGTRLTVT.

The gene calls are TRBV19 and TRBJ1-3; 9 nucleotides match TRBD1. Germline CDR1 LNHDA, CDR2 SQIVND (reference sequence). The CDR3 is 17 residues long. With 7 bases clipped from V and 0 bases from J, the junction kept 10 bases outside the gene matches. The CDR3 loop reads CASTTRTGDHSGNTIYF. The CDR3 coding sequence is TGTGCCAGTACCACAAGGACAGGGGACCACTCTGGAAACACCATATATTTT.

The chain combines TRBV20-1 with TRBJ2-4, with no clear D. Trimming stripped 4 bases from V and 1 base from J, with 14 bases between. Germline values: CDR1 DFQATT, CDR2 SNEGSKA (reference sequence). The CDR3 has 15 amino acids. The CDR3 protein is CSATTVGMAKNIQYF. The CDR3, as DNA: TGCAGTGCTACTACCGTAGGGATGGCCAAAAACATTCAGTACTTC.

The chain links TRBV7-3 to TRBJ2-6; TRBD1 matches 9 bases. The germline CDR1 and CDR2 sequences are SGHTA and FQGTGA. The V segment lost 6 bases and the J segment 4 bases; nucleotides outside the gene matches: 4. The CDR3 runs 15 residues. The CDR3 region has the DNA TGTGCCAGCAGTCGGGACAGGGCCGGGGCCAACGTCCTGACTTTC. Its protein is CASSRDRAGANVLTF.

CDR3 DNA sequence: TGCAGTGCTAGAGAATTTTTTGGGGTTGGCTACACCTTC. As protein: CSAREFFGVGYTF. The chain combines TRBV20-1 with TRBJ1-2; D remains ambiguous. Trimming shortened V by 0 bases and J by 7 bases, and 12 bases separated the two germline ends. Germline CDR1 reads DFQATT; CDR2 reads SNEGSKA (reference sequence). The CDR3 totals 13 residues.

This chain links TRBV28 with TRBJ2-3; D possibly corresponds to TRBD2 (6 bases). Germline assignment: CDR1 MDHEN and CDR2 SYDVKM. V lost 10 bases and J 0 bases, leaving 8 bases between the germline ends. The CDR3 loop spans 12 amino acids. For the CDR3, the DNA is TGTGCCACAGGACTAAGCACAGATACGCAGTATTTT. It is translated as CATGLSTDTQYF.

CDR3 region: CASSRTGTGLYNSPLHF. The CDR3 DNA is TGTGCCAGTAGTAGAACCGGGACAGGGCTTTATAATTCACCCCTCCACTTT. The chain couples TRBV19 to TRBJ1-6; TRBD1 agrees at 9 bases. The junction had 8 bases not matched to a gene; V was cut back by 4 bases and J by 4 bases. Per germline, CDR1 LNHDA and CDR2 SQIVND (reference sequence). The CDR3 totals 17 residues.

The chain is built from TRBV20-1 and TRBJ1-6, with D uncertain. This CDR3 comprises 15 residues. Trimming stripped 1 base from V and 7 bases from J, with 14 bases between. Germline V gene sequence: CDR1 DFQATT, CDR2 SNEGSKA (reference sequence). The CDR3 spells CSARVAGPINSPLHF. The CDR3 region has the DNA TGCAGTGCTAGAGTTGCAGGCCCCATAAATTCACCCCTCCACTTT.

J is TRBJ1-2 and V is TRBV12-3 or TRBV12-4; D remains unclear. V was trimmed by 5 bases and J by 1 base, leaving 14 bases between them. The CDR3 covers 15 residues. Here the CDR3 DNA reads TGTGCCAGCAGTCCTGCAGACGGGCTTAACTATGGCTACACCTTC. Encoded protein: CASSPADGLNYGYTF.

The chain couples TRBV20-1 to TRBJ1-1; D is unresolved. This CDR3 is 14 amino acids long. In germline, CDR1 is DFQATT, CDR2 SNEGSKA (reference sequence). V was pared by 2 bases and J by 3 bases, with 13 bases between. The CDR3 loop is CSARRVRWDTEAFF. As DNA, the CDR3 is TGCAGTGCTAGAAGGGTTAGGTGGGACACTGAAGCTTTCTTT.

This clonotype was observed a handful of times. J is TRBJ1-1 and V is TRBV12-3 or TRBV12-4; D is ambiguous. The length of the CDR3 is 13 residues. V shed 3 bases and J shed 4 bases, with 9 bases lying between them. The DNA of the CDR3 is TGTGCCAGCAGTTTCGTCCAGTTCACTGAAGCTTTCTTT. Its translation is CASSFVQFTEAFF.

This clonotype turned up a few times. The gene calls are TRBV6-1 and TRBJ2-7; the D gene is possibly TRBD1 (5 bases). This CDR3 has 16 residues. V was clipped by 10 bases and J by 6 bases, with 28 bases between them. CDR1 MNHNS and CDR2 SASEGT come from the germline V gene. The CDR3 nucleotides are TGTGCCAACCGTCCGCCTCCATCGGACAAAGGTTTCGAGCAGTACTTC. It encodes CANRPPPSDKGFEQYF.

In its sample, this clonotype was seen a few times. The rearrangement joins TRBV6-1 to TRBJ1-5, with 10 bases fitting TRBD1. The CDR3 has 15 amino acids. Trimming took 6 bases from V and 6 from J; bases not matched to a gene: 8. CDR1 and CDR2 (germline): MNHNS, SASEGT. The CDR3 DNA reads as TGTGCCAGCAGAGGACAGGGGGGAGAAGCTCAGCCCCAGCATTTT. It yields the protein CASRGQGGEAQPQHF.

The CDR3 is CASSPQQGEYGYTF. In nucleotides, the CDR3 is TGTGCCAGCTCACCACAGCAGGGGGAGTATGGCTACACCTTC. The chain recombines TRBV18 with TRBJ1-2, with 7 positions matching TRBD1. This CDR3 region has 14 residues. Germline CDR1 and CDR2: KGHSH and LQKENI. V lost 1 base and J lost 5; bases outside the gene matches: 4.

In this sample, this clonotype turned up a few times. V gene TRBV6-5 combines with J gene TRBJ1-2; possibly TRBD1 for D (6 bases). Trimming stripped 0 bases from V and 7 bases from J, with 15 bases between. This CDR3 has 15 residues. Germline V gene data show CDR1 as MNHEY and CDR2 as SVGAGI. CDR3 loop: CASSYSTGGAFGYTF. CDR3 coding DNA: TGTGCCAGCAGTTACTCCACGGGGGGCGCGTTTGGCTACACCTTC.

CDR3 coding DNA: TGCAGTGCTAGCGCGGGAGGGCAAGAGACCCAGTACTTC. Amino acids: CSASAGGQETQYF. The V call is TRBV20-1, the J call TRBJ2-5; 9 bases are a match to TRBD2. J gave up 2 bases and V 3 bases, and 1 base lay outside the gene matches. Per germline, CDR1 DFQATT and CDR2 SNEGSKA (reference sequence). This CDR3 comprises 13 residues.

The CDR3, as DNA: TGTGCCACCTCAGGGAGTGGCACTGAAGCTTTCTTT. This codes for CATSGSGTEAFF. V usage is TRBV24-1 and J usage is TRBJ1-1; D is perhaps TRBD1 (5 bases). CDR3 size: 12 residues. Germline CDR1 is KGHDR and CDR2 is SFDVKD. V gave up 9 bases and J gave up 4 bases, with 11 bases separating them.

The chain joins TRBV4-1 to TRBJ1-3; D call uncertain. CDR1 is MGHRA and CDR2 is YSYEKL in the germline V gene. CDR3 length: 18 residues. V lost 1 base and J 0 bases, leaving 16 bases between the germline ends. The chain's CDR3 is CASSQVDMGIFSGNTIYF. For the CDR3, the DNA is TGCGCCAGCAGCCAAGTAGATATGGGAATCTTCTCTGGAAACACCATATATTTT.

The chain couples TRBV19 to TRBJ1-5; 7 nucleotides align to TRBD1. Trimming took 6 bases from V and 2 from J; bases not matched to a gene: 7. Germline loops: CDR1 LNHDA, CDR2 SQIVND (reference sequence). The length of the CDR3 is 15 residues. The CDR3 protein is CASRMRGLGNQPQHF. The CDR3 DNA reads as TGTGCCAGTAGGATGAGGGGGCTCGGCAATCAGCCCCAGCATTTT.